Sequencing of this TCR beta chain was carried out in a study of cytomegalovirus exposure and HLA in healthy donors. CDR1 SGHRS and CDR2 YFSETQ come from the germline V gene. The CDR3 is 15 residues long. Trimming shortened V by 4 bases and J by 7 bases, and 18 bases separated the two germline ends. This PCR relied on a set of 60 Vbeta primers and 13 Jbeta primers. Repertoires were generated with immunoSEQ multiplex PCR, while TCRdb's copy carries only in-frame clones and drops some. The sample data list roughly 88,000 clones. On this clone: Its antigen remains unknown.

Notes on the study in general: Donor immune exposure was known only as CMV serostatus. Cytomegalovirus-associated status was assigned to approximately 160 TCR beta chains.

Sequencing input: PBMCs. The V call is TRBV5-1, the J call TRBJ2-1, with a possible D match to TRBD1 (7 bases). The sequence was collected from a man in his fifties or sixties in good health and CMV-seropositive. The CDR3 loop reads CASSQGGGRGNEQFF. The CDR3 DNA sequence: TGCGCCAGCAGCCAGGGGGGAGGTAGAGGGAATGAGCAGTTCTTC.